This T cell receptor beta chain came from a study of response to subunit inactivated influenza vaccine. Whole-study results and caveats: After each seasonal influenza vaccination, few new T cells are recruited, the authors suggested.

In TCRdb, the RT-PCR reads were re-called with MiXCR into one record per CDR3 protein. The sample carries about 480,000 distinct CDR3 sequences, roughly 13% recorded once. Turning to this clonotype: What it binds is not known.

The TCR sequence derives from a man over 45 who received an inactivated influenza vaccine. The sample here was PBMCs from blood, taken more than 35 days after vaccination.

The CDR3 is CAIGEIQETQYF. The CDR3 bases are TGTGCCATCGGGGAGATCCAAGAGACCCAGTACTTC. The rearrangement links TRBV10-3 to TRBJ2-5; maybe TRBD2 (5 bases). V was trimmed by 8 bases and J by 1 base, leaving 8 bases between them. The CDR3 covers 12 residues. Germline CDR1 is ENHRY and CDR2 is SYGVKD.